Listed here is a single T cell receptor (beta chain). With 6 bases removed from V and 2 bases from J, the gap between germline ends came to 11 bases. The CDR3 contains 12 residues. Looked up from germline, CDR1 is SQVTM and CDR2 is ANQGSEA. Original methodology: Researchers report that nucleated cell counts were estimated from reference gene primer amplification. Assay used: immunoSEQ multiplex PCR; TCRdb lists only in-frame clones, some missing. Clonal size and the V and J genes are those of that table, whereas D and trimming came from the DNA. The data contain some 140,000 clones, about 85% of them singletons. This entry comes from a study of blood T cell repertoires in COVID-19.

The sequenced material came from peripheral blood. The receptor was derived from a woman between 70 and 85 years old with COVID-19, enrolled during active disease. This rearrangement joins TRBV29-1 to TRBJ2-7, with D maybe TRBD1 (5 bases). The CDR3 here is CSVKDTAYEQYF. CDR3 sequence (DNA): TGCAGCGTGAAGGACACTGCCTACGAGCAGTACTTC.